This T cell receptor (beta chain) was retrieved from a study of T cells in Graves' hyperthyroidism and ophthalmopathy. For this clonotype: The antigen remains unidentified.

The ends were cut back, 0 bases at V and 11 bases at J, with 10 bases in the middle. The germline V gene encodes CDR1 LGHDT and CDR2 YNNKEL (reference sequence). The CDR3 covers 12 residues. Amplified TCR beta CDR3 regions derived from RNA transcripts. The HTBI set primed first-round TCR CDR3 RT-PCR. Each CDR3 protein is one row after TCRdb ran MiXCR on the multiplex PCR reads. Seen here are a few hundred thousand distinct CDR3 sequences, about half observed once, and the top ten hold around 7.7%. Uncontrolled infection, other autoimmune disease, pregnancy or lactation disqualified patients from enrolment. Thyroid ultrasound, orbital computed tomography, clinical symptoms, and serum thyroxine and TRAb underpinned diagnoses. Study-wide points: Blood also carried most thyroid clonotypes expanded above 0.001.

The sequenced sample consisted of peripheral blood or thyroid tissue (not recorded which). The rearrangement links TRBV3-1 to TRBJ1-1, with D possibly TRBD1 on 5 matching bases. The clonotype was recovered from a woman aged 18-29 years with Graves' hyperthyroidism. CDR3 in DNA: TGTGCCAGCAGCCAAGATGGGGGGTGGGCTTTCTTT. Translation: CASSQDGGWAFF.